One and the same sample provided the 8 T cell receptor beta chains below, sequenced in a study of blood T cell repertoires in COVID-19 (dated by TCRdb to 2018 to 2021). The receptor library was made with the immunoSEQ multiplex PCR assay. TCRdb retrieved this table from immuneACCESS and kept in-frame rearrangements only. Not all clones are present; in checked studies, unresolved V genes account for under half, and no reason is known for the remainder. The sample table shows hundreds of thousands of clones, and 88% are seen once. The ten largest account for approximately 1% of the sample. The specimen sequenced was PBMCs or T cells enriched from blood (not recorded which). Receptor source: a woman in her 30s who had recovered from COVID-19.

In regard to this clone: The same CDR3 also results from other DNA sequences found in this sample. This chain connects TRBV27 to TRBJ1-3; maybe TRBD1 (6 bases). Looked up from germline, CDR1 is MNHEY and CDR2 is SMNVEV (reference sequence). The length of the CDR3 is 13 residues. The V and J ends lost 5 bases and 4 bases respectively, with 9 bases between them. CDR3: CASSMTGGNTIYF. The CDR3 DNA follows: TGTGCCAGCAGTATGACAGGAGGAAACACCATATATTTT.

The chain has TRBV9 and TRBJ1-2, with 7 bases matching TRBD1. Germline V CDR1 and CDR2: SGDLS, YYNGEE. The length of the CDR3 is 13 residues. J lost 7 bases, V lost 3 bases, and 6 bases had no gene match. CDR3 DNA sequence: TGTGCCAGCAGCGCAGGGGGAGGAAGTGGCTACACCTTC. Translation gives CASSAGGGSGYTF.

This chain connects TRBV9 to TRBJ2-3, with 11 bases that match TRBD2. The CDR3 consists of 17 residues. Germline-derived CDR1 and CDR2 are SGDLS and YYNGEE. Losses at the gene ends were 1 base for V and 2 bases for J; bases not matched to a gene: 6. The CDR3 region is CASSVKGGLADTDTQYF. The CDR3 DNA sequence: TGTGCCAGCAGCGTAAAGGGGGGACTAGCGGACACAGATACGCAGTATTTT. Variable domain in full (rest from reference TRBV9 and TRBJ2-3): DSGVTQTPKHLITATGQRVTLRCSPRSGDLSVYWYQQSLDQGLQFLIQYYNGEERAKGNILERFSAQQFPDLHSELNLSSLELGDSALYFCASSVKGGLADTDTQYFGPGTRLTVL.

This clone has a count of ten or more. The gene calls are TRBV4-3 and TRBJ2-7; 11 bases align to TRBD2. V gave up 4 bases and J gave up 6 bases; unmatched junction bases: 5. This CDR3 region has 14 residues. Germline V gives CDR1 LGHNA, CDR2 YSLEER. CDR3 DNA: TGCGCCAGCAGCCGGCTAGGACTAGCGGGCGAGCAGTACTTC. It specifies CASSRLGLAGEQYF.

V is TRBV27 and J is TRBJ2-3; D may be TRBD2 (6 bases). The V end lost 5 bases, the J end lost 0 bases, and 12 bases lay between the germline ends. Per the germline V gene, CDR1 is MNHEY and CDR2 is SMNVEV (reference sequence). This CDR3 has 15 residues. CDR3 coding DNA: TGTGCCAGCAGTAGTCTGGCGGGGAGCACAGATACGCAGTATTTT. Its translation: CASSSLAGSTDTQYF.

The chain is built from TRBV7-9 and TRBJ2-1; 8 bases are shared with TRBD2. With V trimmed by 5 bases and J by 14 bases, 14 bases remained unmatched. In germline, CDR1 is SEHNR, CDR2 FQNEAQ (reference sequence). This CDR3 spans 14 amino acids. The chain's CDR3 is CASSRLNQTGGEFF. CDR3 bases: TGTGCCAGCAGCCGGCTGAACCAGACCGGGGGGGAGTTCTTC.

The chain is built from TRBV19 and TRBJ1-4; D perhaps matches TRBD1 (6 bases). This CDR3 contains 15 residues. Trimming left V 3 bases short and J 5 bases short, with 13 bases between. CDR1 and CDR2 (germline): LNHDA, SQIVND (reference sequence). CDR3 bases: TGTGCCAGTAGTATGCGGTCGGGGGGCAATGAAAAACTGTTTTTT. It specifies CASSMRSGGNEKLFF.

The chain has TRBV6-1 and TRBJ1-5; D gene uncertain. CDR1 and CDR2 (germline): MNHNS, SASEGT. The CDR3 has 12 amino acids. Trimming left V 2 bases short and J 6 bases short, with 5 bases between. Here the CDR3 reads CASSEHGQPQHF. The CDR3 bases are TGTGCCAGCAGTGAACACGGTCAGCCCCAGCATTTT.